One sample yielded the 11 T cell receptor beta chains listed below, sequenced in a study of shared T cell receptors in the human thymus. The data were produced by immunoSEQ multiplex PCR, yet TCRdb's version contains in-frame clones alone and is incomplete. Among tens of thousands of clones listed, over 90% were seen once. The specimen was thymocytes. These receptors were collected from a human donor.

CDR3 residues: CASSLGETLAKNIQYF. In DNA form, the CDR3 reads TGTGCCAGCAGCTTGGGGGAGACCCTAGCCAAAAACATTCAGTACTTC. The chain recombines TRBV5-5 with TRBJ2-4; TRBD2 is a possible D gene (5 bases). Germline-derived CDR1 and CDR2 are SGHKS and YYEKEE (reference sequence). CDR3 length equals 16 residues. V was cut by 0 bases and J by 0 bases, with 10 bases left in between.

In this sample, this clone turned up a few times. The CDR3 spells CASSYSTATNEKLFF. CDR3 DNA: TGTGCCAGCAGTTACTCTACAGCAACTAATGAAAAACTGTTTTTT. The J gene is TRBJ1-4, the V gene TRBV6-5; D call uncertain. Per the germline V gene, CDR1 is MNHEY and CDR2 is SVGAGI. V was clipped by 0 bases and J by 0 bases, with 5 bases between them. The CDR3 is 15 residues long.

This chain joins TRBV18 and TRBJ1-4; D remains unclear. Germline values: CDR1 KGHSH, CDR2 LQKENI. The CDR3 totals 14 residues. V was shortened by 6 bases and J by 1 base, with 9 bases between the two germline ends. This chain's CDR3 is CASSEGVTNEKLFF. The CDR3 bases are TGTGCCAGCTCTGAGGGTGTAACTAATGAAAAACTGTTTTTT.

The rearrangement links TRBV5-4 to TRBJ2-7; D gene unclear. The CDR3 length is 16 residues. Trimming left V 0 bases short and J 5 bases short, with 18 bases between. The germline V gene has CDR1 SGHNT and CDR2 YYREEE (reference sequence). CDR3 in DNA: TGTGCCAGCAGCTTGGAACCGGCCTACCTCCTGAACGAGCAGTACTTC. Translated, it gives CASSLEPAYLLNEQYF.

The chain couples TRBV27 to TRBJ1-1; D uncertain. The CDR3 sequence is 13 residues long. Trimming removed 3 bases from V and 1 base from J, with 6 bases in between. Germline V gives CDR1 MNHEY, CDR2 SMNVEV (reference sequence). CDR3 nucleotides: TGTGCCAGCAGTTTGACACCGAACACTGAAGCTTTCTTT. Its protein product is CASSLTPNTEAFF.

The chain's CDR3 is CASSKDTQYF. CDR3 DNA sequence: TGTGCCAGTAGTAAGGATACGCAGTATTTT. The chain uses TRBV19 and TRBJ2-3; no firm D call. The length of the CDR3 is 10 residues. Germline CDR1 reads LNHDA; CDR2 reads SQIVND (reference sequence). V was pared by 4 bases and J by 6 bases, with 2 bases between.

The chain couples TRBV4-2 to TRBJ2-7; D is unclear. V was cut by 5 bases and J by 5 bases, with 16 bases left in between. This CDR3 is 14 amino acids long. Germline CDR1 reads LGHNA; CDR2 reads YNFKEQ. The CDR3 sequence is CASSKRLSGDEQYF. The DNA for the CDR3 is TGTGCCAGCAGCAAAAGACTCTCTGGGGACGAGCAGTACTTC.

The rearrangement uses TRBV19 and TRBJ1-3; 8 bases are shared with TRBD1. With V trimmed by 6 bases and J by 2 bases, 15 bases remained unmatched. The CDR3 runs 18 residues. Germline CDR1 and CDR2: LNHDA and SQIVND (reference sequence). The CDR3 DNA follows: TGTGCCAGTAGCCCCCGGGGGACAGGAACTGTGACTGGAAACACCATATATTTT. Protein product: CASSPRGTGTVTGNTIYF.

In its sample, this clone was seen once. The chain joins TRBV29-1 to TRBJ1-1; 10 nucleotides agree with TRBD1. The CDR3 is 17 residues long. The V gene end was trimmed by 8 bases and the J gene end by 1 base; junction bases not matched to a gene: 16. Germline V gives CDR1 SQVTM, CDR2 ANQGSEA. CDR3 in amino acids: CSTPGQGPGPWNTEAFF. CDR3 in DNA: TGCAGCACTCCGGGACAGGGGCCGGGTCCTTGGAACACTGAAGCTTTCTTT.

The V and J genes are TRBV28 and TRBJ2-7, with a tentative D call TRBD1 (6 bases). CDR1 is MDHEN, CDR2 SYDVKM, per germline. The CDR3 spans 15 residues. V was trimmed by 6 bases and J by 1 base, leaving 16 bases between them. The CDR3 region is CASRIGQKRSYEQYF. Written as DNA, the CDR3 is TGTGCCAGCAGGATAGGACAGAAGAGATCCTACGAGCAGTACTTC.

The chain joins TRBV29-1 to TRBJ1-4; 7 nucleotides line up with TRBD1. Trimming removed 8 bases from V and 7 bases from J; junction bases left unmatched: 13. The CDR3 totals 14 residues. Germline CDR1 is SQVTM and CDR2 is ANQGSEA. The CDR3 DNA is TGCAGCACCCAGGACAGGCAAAATGGTGAAAAACTGTTTTTT. Translation gives CSTQDRQNGEKLFF. Full variable domain (rest looked up from reference TRBV29-1 and TRBJ1-4): SAVISQKPSRDICQRGTSLTIQCQVDSQVTMMFWYRQQPGQSLTLIATANQGSEATYESGFVIDKFPISRPNLTFSTLTVSNMSPEDSSIYLCSTQDRQNGEKLFFGSGTQLSVL.